This T cell receptor (beta chain) originates from a study of T cell responses to AZD1222 COVID-19 vaccine. Notes on the study in general: At baseline, seropositivity was found in only six AZD1222 recipients. The sample set comprised mostly white British donors with more females, and clonal diversity was possibly underestimated. Among spike-specific TCRs, nearly half reportedly target unmutated variant regions. Receipt of two AZD1222 doses was followed by a rise in Spike-specific TCR breadth and depth.

Clones were read by immunoSEQ multiplex PCR, and TCRdb kept only the in-frame ones, dropping some. The repertoire has about 84,000 clones, nearly 90% of them found once; the top ten carry about 1.6%. On this clone: Antigen unknown.

The origin of this receptor is an adult in good health. The starting material was peripheral blood, obtained on day 0 of AZD1222 vaccination.

This chain's CDR3 is CASSQMEFHEQYF. Here the CDR3 DNA reads TGTGCCAGCAGCCAAATGGAGTTCCACGAGCAGTACTTC. This chain connects TRBV3-1 (or the pseudogene TRBV3-2) to TRBJ2-7; D is ambiguous. The CDR3 totals 13 residues. The V end lost 2 bases, the J end lost 5 bases, and 10 bases lay between the germline ends. Germline V gene lookup returns CDR1 LGHDT and CDR2 YNNKEL (reference sequence).